This TCR beta chain was sequenced during a study of T-cell reconstitution after alpha-beta-depleted transplantation in children. Germline CDR1 and CDR2: ENHRY and SYGVKD. With V trimmed by 9 bases and J by 2 bases, 0 bases remained unmatched. This CDR3 region has 11 residues. This sample's TCRbeta library carried unique molecular identifier barcodes. Each CDR3 protein gets one entry after TCRdb re-called the PCR reads with MiXCR. Counted here are 190,000 or so distinct CDR3 sequences, approximately 6.6% occurring once; the ten biggest clones make up over 2.5%. This clonotype was observed many times. Sample: PBMCs from the stem cell graft donor, taken from the stem cell graft. The receptor was isolated from a human donor who donated a stem cell graft to a child with Wiskott-Aldrich syndrome. The chain combines TRBV10-3 with TRBJ2-7; 8 nucleotides match TRBD1. As DNA, the CDR3 is TGTGCCATGGGACAGGCCTACGAGCAGTACTTC. It encodes CAMGQAYEQYF.